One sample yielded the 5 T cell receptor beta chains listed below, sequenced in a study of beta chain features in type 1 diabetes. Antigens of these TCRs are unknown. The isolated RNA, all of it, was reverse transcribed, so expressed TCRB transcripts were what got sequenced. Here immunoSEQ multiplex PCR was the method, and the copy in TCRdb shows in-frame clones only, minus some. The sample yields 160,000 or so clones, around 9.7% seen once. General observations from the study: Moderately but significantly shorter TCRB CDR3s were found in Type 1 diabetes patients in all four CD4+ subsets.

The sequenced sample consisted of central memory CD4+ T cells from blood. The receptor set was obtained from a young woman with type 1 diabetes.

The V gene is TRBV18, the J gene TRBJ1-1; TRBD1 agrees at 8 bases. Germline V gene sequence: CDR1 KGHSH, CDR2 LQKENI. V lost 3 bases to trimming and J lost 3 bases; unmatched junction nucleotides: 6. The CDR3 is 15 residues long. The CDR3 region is CASSPRQGWDTEAFF. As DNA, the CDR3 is TGTGCCAGCTCACCCCGACAGGGGTGGGACACTGAAGCTTTCTTT.

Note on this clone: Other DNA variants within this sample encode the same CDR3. The CDR3 reads CASSYSRGGYTF. The CDR3 bases are TGTGCCAGCAGTTACTCTAGGGGAGGCTACACCTTC. The gene calls are TRBV6-5 and TRBJ1-2, with a possible D match to TRBD1 (5 bases). Germline V gene data show CDR1 as MNHEY and CDR2 as SVGAGI. The CDR3 covers 12 residues. V gave up 0 bases and J gave up 8 bases, with 7 bases separating them.

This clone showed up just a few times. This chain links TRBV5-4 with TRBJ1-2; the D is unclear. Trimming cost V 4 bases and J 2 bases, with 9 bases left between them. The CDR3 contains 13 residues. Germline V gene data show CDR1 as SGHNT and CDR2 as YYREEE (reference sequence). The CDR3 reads CASSNDSNYGYTF. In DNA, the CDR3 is TGTGCCAGCAGCAATGACTCGAACTATGGCTACACCTTC.

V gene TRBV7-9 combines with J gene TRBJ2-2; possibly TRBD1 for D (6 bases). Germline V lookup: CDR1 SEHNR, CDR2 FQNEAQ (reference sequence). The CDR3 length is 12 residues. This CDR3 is CAGGYLTGELFF. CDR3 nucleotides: TGTGCTGGGGGCTATCTCACCGGGGAGCTGTTTTTT.

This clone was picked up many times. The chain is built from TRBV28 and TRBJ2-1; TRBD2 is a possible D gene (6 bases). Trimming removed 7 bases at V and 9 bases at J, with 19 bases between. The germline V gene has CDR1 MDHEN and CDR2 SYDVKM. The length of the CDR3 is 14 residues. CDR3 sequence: CASKAGGDGGEQFF. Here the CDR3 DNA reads TGTGCCAGCAAAGCGGGCGGAGACGGGGGTGAGCAGTTCTTC.